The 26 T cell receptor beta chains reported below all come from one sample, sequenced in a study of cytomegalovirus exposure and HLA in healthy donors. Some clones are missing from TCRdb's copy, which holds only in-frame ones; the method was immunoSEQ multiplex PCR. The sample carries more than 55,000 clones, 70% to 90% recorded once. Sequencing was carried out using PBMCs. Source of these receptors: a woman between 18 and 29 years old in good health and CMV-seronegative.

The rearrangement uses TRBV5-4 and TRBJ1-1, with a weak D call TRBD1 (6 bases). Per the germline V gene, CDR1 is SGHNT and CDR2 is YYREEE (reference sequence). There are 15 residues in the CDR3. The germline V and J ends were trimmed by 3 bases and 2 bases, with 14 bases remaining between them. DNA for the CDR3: TGTGCCAGCAGCTCGTTTGACAGGTCCAACACTGAAGCTTTCTTT. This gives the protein CASSSFDRSNTEAFF. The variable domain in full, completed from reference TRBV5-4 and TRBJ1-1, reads ETGVTQSPTHLIKTRGQQVTLRCSSQSGHNTVSWYQQALGQGPQFIFQYYREEENGRGNFPPRFSGLQFPNYSSELNVNALELDDSALYLCASSSFDRSNTEAFFGQGTRLTVV.

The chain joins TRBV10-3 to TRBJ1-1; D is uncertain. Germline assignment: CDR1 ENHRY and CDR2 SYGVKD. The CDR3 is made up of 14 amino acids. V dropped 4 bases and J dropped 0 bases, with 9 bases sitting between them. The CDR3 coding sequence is TGTGCCATCAGTGCACACGGGTTGAACACTGAAGCTTTCTTT. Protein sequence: CAISAHGLNTEAFF.

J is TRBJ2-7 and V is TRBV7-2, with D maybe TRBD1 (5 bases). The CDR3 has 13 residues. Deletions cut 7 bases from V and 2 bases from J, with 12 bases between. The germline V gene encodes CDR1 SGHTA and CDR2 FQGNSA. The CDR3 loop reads CASTGAFAYEQYF. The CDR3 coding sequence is TGTGCCAGCACTGGGGCGTTTGCCTACGAGCAGTACTTC.

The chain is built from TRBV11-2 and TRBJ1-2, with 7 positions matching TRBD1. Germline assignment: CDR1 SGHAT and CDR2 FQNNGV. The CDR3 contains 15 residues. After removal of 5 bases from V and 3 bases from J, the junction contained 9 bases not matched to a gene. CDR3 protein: CASSPLTGHYYGYTF. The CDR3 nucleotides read TGTGCCAGCAGCCCGCTGACAGGGCACTACTATGGCTACACCTTC.

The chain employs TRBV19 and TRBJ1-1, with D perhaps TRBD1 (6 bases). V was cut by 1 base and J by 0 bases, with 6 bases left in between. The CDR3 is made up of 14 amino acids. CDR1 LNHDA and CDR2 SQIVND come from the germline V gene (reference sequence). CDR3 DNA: TGTGCCAGTAGTATAGGACAGGTGAACACTGAAGCTTTCTTT. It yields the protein CASSIGQVNTEAFF.

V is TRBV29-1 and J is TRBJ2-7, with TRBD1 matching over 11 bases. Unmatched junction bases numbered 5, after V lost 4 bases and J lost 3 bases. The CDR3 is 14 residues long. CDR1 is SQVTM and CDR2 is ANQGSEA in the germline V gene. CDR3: CSVVTGTGGYEQYF. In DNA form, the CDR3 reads TGCAGCGTTGTTACCGGGACAGGGGGCTACGAGCAGTACTTC.

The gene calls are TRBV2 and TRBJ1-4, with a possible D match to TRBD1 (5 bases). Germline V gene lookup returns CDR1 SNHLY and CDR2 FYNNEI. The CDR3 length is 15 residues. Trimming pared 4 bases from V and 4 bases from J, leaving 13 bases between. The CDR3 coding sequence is TGTGCCAGCAGTGTACCGGTGCAGGGTAATGAAAAACTGTTTTTT. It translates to CASSVPVQGNEKLFF.

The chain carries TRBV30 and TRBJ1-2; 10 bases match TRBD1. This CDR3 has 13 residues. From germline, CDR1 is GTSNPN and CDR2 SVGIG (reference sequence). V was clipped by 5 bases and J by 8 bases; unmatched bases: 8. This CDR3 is CAWSLGTGEGYTF. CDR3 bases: TGTGCCTGGTCCCTTGGGACAGGGGAAGGCTACACCTTC.

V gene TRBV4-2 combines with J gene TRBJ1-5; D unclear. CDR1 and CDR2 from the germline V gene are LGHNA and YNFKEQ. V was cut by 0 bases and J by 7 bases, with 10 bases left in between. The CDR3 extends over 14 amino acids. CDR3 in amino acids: CASSQEVEGQPQHF. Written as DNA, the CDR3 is TGTGCCAGCAGCCAAGAGGTGGAGGGACAGCCCCAGCATTTT.

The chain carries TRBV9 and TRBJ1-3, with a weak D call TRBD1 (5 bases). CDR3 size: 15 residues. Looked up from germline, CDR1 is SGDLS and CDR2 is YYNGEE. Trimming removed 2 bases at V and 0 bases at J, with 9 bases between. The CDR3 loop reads CASSVGGTSGNTIYF. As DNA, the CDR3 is TGTGCCAGCAGCGTTGGAGGGACCTCTGGAAACACCATATATTTT.

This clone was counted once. CDR3 DNA sequence: TGTGCCAGCTCAGCACAGGGGGAACAAGAGACCCAGTACTTC. This encodes CASSAQGEQETQYF. The chain joins TRBV18 to TRBJ2-5, with 8 bases aligning to TRBD1. The CDR3 covers 14 residues. Germline-derived CDR1 and CDR2 are KGHSH and LQKENI. The J segment lost 2 bases and the V segment lost 5 bases, leaving 4 bases of the junction unmatched.

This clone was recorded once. The CDR3 DNA reads TGTGCCAGCAGCTTTATCCGGGACAGGGGGTTTGGAAACACCATATATTTT. It translates to CASSFIRDRGFGNTIYF. The V call is TRBV7-2, the J call TRBJ1-3, with TRBD1 matching 11 bases. The CDR3 length is 17 residues. Germline V CDR1 and CDR2: SGHTA, FQGNSA. The J segment lost 3 bases and the V segment lost 3 bases, leaving 7 bases of the junction unmatched.

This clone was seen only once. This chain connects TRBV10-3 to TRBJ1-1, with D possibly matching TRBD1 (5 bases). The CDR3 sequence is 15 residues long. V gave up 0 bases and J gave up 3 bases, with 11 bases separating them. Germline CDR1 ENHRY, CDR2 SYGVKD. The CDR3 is CAISESRGLDTEAFF. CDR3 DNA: TGTGCCATCAGTGAGTCGAGGGGACTTGACACTGAAGCTTTCTTT.

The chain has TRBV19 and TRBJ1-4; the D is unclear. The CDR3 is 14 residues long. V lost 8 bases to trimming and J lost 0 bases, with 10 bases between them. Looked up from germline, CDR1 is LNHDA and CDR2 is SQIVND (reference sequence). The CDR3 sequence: CASSPGATNEKLFF. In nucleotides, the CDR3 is TGTGCCAGTTCGCCAGGTGCAACTAATGAAAAACTGTTTTTT.

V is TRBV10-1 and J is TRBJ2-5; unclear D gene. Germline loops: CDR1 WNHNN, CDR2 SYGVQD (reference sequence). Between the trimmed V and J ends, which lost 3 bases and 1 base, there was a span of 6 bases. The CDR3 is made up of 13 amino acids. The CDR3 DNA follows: TGCGCCAGCAGTGACCAGGTCCAAGAGACCCAGTACTTC. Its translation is CASSDQVQETQYF.

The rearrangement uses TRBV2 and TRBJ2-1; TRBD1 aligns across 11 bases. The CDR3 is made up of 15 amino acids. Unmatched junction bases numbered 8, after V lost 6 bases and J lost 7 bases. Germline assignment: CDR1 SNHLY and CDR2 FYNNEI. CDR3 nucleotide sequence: TGTGCCAGCAGCCGGGGGACAGGGGGAATAAATGAGCAGTTCTTC. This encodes CASSRGTGGINEQFF.

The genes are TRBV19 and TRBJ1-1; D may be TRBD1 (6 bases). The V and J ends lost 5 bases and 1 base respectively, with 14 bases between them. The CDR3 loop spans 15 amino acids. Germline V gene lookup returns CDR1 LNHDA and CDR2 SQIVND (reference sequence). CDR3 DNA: TGTGCCAGTAGTCCCCGGATAGGGGGGAACACTGAAGCTTTCTTT. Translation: CASSPRIGGNTEAFF.

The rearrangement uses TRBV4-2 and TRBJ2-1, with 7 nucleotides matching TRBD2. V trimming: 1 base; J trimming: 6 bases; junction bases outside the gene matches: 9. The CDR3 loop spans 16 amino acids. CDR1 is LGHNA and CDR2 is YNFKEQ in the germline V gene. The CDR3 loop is CASSQVLSGGGNEQFF. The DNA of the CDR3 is TGTGCCAGCAGCCAAGTCTTGTCGGGAGGTGGCAATGAGCAGTTCTTC.

The CDR3 sequence is CASSSSGQTYEQYF. The CDR3 DNA reads as TGCGCCAGCAGTTCTAGCGGGCAGACCTACGAGCAGTACTTC. The genes are TRBV5-1 and TRBJ2-7; 8 bases are shared with TRBD2. The germline V gene has CDR1 SGHRS and CDR2 YFSETQ. The CDR3 length is 14 residues. V trimming: 5 bases; J trimming: 2 bases; junction bases outside the gene matches: 6.

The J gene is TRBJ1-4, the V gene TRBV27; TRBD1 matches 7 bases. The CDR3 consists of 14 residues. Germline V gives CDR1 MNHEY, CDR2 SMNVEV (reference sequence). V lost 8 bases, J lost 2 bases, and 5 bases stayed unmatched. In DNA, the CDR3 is TGTGCCAGCGGCCTACAGGGGACTAATGAAAAACTGTTTTTT. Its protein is CASGLQGTNEKLFF.

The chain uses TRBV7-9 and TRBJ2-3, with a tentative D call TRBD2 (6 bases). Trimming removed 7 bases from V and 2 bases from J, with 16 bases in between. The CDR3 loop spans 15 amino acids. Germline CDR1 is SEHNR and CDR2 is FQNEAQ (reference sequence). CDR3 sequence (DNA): TGTGCCAGCACCCCTGCATGGCGGGACACAGATACGCAGTATTTT. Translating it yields CASTPAWRDTDTQYF.

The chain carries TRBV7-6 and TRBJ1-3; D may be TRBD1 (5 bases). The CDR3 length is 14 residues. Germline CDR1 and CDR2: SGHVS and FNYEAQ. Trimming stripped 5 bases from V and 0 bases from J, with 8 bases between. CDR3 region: CASSPTASGNTIYF. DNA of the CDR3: TGTGCCAGCAGCCCGACAGCCTCTGGAAACACCATATATTTT.

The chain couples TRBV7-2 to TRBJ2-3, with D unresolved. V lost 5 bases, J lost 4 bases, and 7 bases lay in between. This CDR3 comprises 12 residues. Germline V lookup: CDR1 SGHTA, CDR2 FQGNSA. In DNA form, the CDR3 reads TGTGCCAGCAGCCCCAACTCAGATACGCAGTATTTT. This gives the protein CASSPNSDTQYF.

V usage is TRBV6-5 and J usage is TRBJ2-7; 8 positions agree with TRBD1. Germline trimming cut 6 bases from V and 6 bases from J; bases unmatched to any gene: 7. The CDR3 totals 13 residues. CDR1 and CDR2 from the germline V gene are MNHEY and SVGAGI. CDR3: CASSDRGIGEQYF. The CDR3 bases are TGTGCCAGCAGCGACAGGGGTATAGGCGAGCAGTACTTC.

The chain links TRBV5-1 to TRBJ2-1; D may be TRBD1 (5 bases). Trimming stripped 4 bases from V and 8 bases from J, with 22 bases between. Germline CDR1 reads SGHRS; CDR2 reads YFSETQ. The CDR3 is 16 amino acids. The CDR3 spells CASSLRAEFLGDEQFF. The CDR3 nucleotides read TGCGCCAGCAGCCTCAGGGCGGAATTCCTCGGCGATGAGCAGTTCTTC.

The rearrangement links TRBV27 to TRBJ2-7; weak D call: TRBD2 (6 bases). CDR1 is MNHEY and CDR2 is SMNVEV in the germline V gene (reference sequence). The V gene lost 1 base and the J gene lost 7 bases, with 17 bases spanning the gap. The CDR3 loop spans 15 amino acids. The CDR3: CASSLFRGNPSEQYF. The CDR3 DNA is TGTGCCAGCAGTTTATTTCGGGGGAATCCGAGTGAGCAGTACTTC.